This T cell receptor (beta chain) was recorded in a study of memory CD4+ T cells and cytomegalovirus serostatus. Study findings and constraints: Suggested: most of the CMV-linked TCR signature lies in CD4+ memory cells.

Per the original data handling: Out-of-frame sequences were removed, leaving about 2.2 million distinct TCRbeta sequences. The method was immunoSEQ multiplex PCR; TCRdb's version includes in-frame clones alone and lacks a portion of them. V and J calls and clone size follow that table, whereas D and trimming were derived from the DNA. The table shows tens of thousands of clones, with approximately 80% occurring only once. The CDR3 totals 15 residues. The V gene's germline CDR1 is MNHNS and CDR2 SASEGT. Trimming left V 1 base short and J 3 bases short, with 12 bases between. The sort gate was single viable CD3+CD4+CD8-CD45RO+ cells for memory CD4+ T cells. Donors' CMV status reflects serum IgG against pp150, pp28, p38, p52. Positive selection with CD4 microbeads enriched total CD4+ T cells. Comments on this clone: Its antigen is unidentified.

The genes are TRBV6-1 and TRBJ1-2; possible D gene TRBD1, 6 bases. Sample: memory CD4+ T cells from blood. The receptor was derived from an adult in good health and CMV-seropositive. The CDR3 spells CASSEGEGGDYGYTF. The CDR3 DNA follows: TGTGCCAGCAGTGAAGGAGAAGGGGGGGACTATGGCTACACCTTC.